These 8 T cell receptor beta chains came from one sample sequenced in a study of T cell changes during pregnancy in multiple sclerosis. Clones were sequenced by immunoSEQ multiplex PCR, and TCRdb holds only the in-frame ones, with some missing. The data contain just over 50,000 clones, 94% of them singletons. The specimen comprised CD4+ T cells from peripheral blood mononuclear cells, sampled in the second trimester of pregnancy. The receptors originated from a female donor with multiple sclerosis, enrolled in a pregnancy study.

The gene calls are TRBV5-4 and TRBJ2-7; D possibly corresponds to TRBD2 (6 bases). This CDR3 contains 15 residues. The V end lost 2 bases, the J end lost 2 bases, and 14 bases lay between the germline ends. Germline CDR1 SGHNT, CDR2 YYREEE (reference sequence). CDR3 in DNA: TGTGCCAGCAGCTTAGGCACCGGGGGAACCTACGAGCAGTACTTC. It is translated as CASSLGTGGTYEQYF.

This clone was detected only once. The V and J genes are TRBV2 and TRBJ1-2, with D possibly TRBD1 on 5 matching bases. Per the germline V gene, CDR1 is SNHLY and CDR2 is FYNNEI. The CDR3 extends over 15 amino acids. The ends were cut back, 7 bases at V and 2 bases at J, with 17 bases in the middle. CDR3 residues: CASTRGNRQNYGYTF. The CDR3 DNA reads TGTGCCAGCACACGAGGAAACAGGCAAAACTATGGCTACACCTTC.

The genes are TRBV7-2 and TRBJ2-3; TRBD2 aligns across 8 bases. The CDR3 has 15 residues. From germline, CDR1 is SGHTA and CDR2 FQGNSA. The trim removed 4 bases at V and 2 bases at J, leaving 5 bases unmatched. CDR3 in DNA: TGTGCCAGCAGCTCACTAGCGGTTACCACAGATACGCAGTATTTT. Translation: CASSSLAVTTDTQYF.

The chain uses TRBV7-2 and TRBJ1-2, with TRBD1 matching 10 bases. CDR1 SGHTA and CDR2 FQGNSA come from the germline V gene. V dropped 1 base and J dropped 0; count of bases not matched to a gene: 8. CDR3 length: 18 residues. The CDR3 loop reads CASSLGRDRGRANYGYTF. The CDR3 DNA follows: TGTGCCAGCAGCTTAGGGCGGGACAGGGGTCGAGCTAACTATGGCTACACCTTC. Based on the CDR3 plus reference TRBV7-2 and TRBJ1-2, the full variable domain is GAGVSQSPSNKVTEKGKDVELRCDPISGHTALYWYRQSLGQGLEFLIYFQGNSAPDKSGLPSDRFSAERTGGSVSTLTIQRTQQEDSAVYLCASSLGRDRGRANYGYTFGSGTRLTVV.

Here the CDR3 reads CASSTRTASGNTIYF. DNA for the CDR3: TGTGCCAGCAGCACAAGGACAGCCTCTGGAAACACCATATATTTT. The chain joins TRBV7-7 to TRBJ1-3, with D possibly matching TRBD1 (6 bases). Trimming stripped 5 bases from V and 0 bases from J, with 11 bases between. The CDR3 has 15 residues. Germline V lookup: CDR1 SSHAT, CDR2 FNYEAQ (reference sequence).

The chain uses TRBV27 and TRBJ1-1; 9 nucleotides match TRBD1. CDR3 length equals 15 residues. V gave up 5 bases and J gave up 4 bases; unmatched junction bases: 8. Germline values: CDR1 MNHEY, CDR2 SMNVEV (reference sequence). The CDR3: CASSTYRDRATEAFF. The CDR3 DNA reads TGTGCCAGCAGTACTTACCGGGACAGGGCCACTGAAGCTTTCTTT.

V usage is TRBV9 and J usage is TRBJ1-1; the D gene is possibly TRBD1 (5 bases). Trimming shortened V by 0 bases and J by 6 bases, and 9 bases separated the two germline ends. The CDR3 runs 13 residues. Germline CDR1 and CDR2: SGDLS and YYNGEE. The CDR3 sequence is CASSVVGGAEAFF. The CDR3 DNA follows: TGTGCCAGCAGCGTAGTGGGGGGAGCTGAAGCTTTCTTT.

The rearrangement links TRBV6-5 to TRBJ1-2; the match to TRBD1 covers 8 bases. Germline V CDR1 and CDR2: MNHEY, SVGAGI. This CDR3 contains 16 residues. The trim removed 2 bases at V and 4 bases at J, leaving 9 bases unmatched. CDR3 in DNA: TGTGCCAGCAGTTACACCCGACAGGGGTACATCTATGGCTACACCTTC. Its translation: CASSYTRQGYIYGYTF.